The following is a T cell receptor (beta chain) sequence with its context. This sample stems from a study of CD8 T cell repertoires and HIV-1 epitope variants. Overall study context: Controls were a CMV, EBV and flu peptide pool, Ebola AY9 negative control, and no-peptide well. T cells were cultured for 10 days with cytokines added on days 3 and 7.

The germline V gene encodes CDR1 MNHNS and CDR2 SASEGT. The CDR3 has 14 residues. After removal of 4 bases from V and 4 bases from J, the junction contained 5 bases not matched to a gene. TCRdb keeps only in-frame clones here, not all; method: immunoSEQ multiplex PCR. The sample comprises under 100,000 clones, roughly 81% of which are singletons, and around a quarter rests with the top ten. The sequenced material came from uncultured baseline CD8+ T cells from peripheral blood mononuclear cells (PBMCs). The chain recombines TRBV6-1 with TRBJ2-5; 8 bases fit TRBD1. The sequence was obtained from a male donor with HIV. In nucleotides, the CDR3 is TGTGCCAGCAGTGTGAACAGGGGGTCAGAGACCCAGTACTTC. It yields the protein CASSVNRGSETQYF.